The present T cell receptor (beta chain) was sequenced within a study of STAT5B mutations in CD4+ large granular lymphocyte leukemia. Across the study: Among healthy controls, a particular HLA allele went with more CDR3 'QG' motifs. Points from the study as a whole: Without putative leukemic clones, patient CD4-sorted repertoires remained more clonal than healthy CD4+ repertoires. Compared with healthy controls (2/35), patient top clones favored TRBV06 (8/27).

The survey-level immunoSEQ assay was used. Assay used: immunoSEQ multiplex PCR; TCRdb lists only in-frame clones, some missing. The sample carries 20,000 or so clones, roughly 84% recorded once. This CDR3 spans 13 amino acids. The germline gives CDR1 GTSNPN, CDR2 SVGIG (reference sequence). Trimming cost V 2 bases and J 1 base, with 6 bases left between them. Worth noting for this clone: Its antigen is undetermined. Other DNA sequences within the sample encode an identical CDR3.

This chain uses TRBV30 with TRBJ1-5; TRBD1 is a possible D gene (5 bases). This TCR was sampled from a human donor in good health. The source material was CD4+ T cells from blood buffy coats. As DNA, the CDR3 is TGTGCCTGGAGTAGGGACAGCAATCAGCCCCAGCATTTT. Amino acid sequence: CAWSRDSNQPQHF.